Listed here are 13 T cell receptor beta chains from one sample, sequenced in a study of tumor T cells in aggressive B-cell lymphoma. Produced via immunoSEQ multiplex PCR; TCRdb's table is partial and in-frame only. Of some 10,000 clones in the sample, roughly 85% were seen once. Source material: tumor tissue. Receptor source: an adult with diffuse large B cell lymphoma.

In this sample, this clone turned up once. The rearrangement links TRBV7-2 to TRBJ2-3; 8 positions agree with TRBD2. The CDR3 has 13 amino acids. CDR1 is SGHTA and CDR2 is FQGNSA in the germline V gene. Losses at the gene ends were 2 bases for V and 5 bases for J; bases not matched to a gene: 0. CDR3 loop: CASSLLAGDTQYF. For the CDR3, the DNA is TGTGCCAGCAGCTTACTAGCGGGAGATACGCAGTATTTT.

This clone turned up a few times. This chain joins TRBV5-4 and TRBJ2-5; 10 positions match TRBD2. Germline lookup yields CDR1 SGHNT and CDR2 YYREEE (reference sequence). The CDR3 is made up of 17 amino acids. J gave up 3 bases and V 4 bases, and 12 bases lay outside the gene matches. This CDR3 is CASSPGTSGTPEETQYF. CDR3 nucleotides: TGTGCCAGCAGCCCAGGAACTAGCGGGACCCCCGAAGAGACCCAGTACTTC.

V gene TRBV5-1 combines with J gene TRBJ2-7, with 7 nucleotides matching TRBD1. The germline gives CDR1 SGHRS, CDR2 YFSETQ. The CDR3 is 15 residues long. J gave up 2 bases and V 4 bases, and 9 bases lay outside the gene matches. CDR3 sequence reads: CASSVLGQGAYEQYF. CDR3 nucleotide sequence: TGCGCCAGCAGCGTACTGGGTCAGGGGGCCTACGAGCAGTACTTC.

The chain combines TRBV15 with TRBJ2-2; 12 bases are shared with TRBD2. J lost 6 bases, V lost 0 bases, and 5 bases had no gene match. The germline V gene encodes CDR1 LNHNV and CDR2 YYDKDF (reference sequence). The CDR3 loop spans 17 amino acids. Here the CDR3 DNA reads TGTGCCACCAGCAGAGACGGACTAGCGGGAAGTCCCGGGGAGCTGTTTTTT. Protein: CATSRDGLAGSPGELFF.

CDR3: CASSPIGTPGNEQFF. DNA of the CDR3: TGTGCCAGCAGCCCAATCGGGACACCTGGGAATGAGCAGTTCTTC. The chain employs TRBV27 and TRBJ2-1; the D gene is possibly TRBD1 (6 bases). CDR1 is MNHEY, CDR2 SMNVEV, per germline (reference sequence). This CDR3 contains 15 residues. V was shortened by 6 bases and J by 7 bases, with 19 bases between the two germline ends.

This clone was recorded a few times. CDR3 coding DNA: TGTGCCAGCAGCCGGGACAGGGGTGAGCAGTACTTC. Its protein is CASSRDRGEQYF. The genes are TRBV25-1 and TRBJ2-7; 10 positions match TRBD1. Per germline, CDR1 MGHDK and CDR2 SYGVNS. Losses at the gene ends were 6 bases for V and 7 bases for J; bases not matched to a gene: 3. The CDR3 has 12 residues.

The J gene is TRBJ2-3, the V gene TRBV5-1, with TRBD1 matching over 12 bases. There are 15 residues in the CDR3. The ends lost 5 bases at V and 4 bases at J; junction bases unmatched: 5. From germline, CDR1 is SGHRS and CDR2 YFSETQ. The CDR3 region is CASSSGTGGADTQYF. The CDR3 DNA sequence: TGCGCCAGCAGTTCCGGGACAGGGGGCGCAGATACGCAGTATTTT.

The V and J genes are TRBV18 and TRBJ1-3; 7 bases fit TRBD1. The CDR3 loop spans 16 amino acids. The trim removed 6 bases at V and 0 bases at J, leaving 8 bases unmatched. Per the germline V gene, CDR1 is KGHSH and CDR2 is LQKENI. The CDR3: CASSRGQSSSGNTIYF. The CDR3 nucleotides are TGTGCCAGCTCCCGGGGACAGTCGAGCTCTGGAAACACCATATATTTT. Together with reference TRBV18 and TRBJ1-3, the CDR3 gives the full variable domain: NAGVMQNPRHLVRRRGQEARLRCSPMKGHSHVYWYRQLPEEGLKFMVYLQKENIIDESGMPKERFSAEFPKEGPSILRIQQVVRGDSAAYFCASSRGQSSSGNTIYFGEGSWLTVV.

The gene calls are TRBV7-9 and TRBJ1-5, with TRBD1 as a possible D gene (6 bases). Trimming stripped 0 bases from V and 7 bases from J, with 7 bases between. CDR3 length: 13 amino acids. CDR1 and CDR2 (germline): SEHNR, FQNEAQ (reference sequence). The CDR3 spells CASSLAGGQPQHF. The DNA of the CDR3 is TGTGCCAGCAGCTTAGCTGGGGGCCAGCCCCAGCATTTT.

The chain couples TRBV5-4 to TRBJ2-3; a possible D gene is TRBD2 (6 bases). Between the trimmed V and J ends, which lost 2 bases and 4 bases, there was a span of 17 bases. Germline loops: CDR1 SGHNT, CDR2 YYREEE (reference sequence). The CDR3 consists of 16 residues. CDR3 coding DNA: TGTGCCAGCAGCTTTGGAGGGCCTAACGGGGCAGATACGCAGTATTTT. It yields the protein CASSFGGPNGADTQYF.

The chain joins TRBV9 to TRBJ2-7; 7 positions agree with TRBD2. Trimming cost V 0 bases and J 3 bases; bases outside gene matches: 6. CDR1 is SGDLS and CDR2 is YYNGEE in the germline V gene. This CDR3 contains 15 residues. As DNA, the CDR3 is TGTGCCAGCAGCGTAGGGGGGGGATGGATCTACGAGCAGTACTTC. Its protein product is CASSVGGGWIYEQYF. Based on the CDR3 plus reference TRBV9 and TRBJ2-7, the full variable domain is DSGVTQTPKHLITATGQRVTLRCSPRSGDLSVYWYQQSLDQGLQFLIQYYNGEERAKGNILERFSAQQFPDLHSELNLSSLELGDSALYFCASSVGGGWIYEQYFGPGTRLTVT.

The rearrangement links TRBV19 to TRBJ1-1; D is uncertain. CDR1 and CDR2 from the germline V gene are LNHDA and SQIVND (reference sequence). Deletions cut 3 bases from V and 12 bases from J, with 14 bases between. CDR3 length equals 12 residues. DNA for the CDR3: TGTGCCAGTAGTATTATGAAAACAGCAACTTTCTTT. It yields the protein CASSIMKTATFF.

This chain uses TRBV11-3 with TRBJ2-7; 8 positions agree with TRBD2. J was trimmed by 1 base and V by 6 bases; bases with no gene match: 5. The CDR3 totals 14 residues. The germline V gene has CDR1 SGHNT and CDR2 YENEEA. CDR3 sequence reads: CASSSSGGSYEQYF. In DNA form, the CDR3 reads TGTGCCAGCAGTTCGTCGGGAGGGTCCTACGAGCAGTACTTC.